Below are 22 T cell receptor beta chains sequenced from a single sample in a study of blood T cell repertoires in COVID-19. Sequenced by immunoSEQ multiplex PCR; TCRdb stores in-frame clones only, minus some. The sample consists of some 310,000 clones, roughly 89% of them appearing once. The sequencing sample was made of PBMCs or T cells enriched from blood (not recorded which). The source is a young woman who had recovered from COVID-19.

This clone has just one count. The V and J genes are TRBV7-9 and TRBJ2-5; 7 nucleotides align to TRBD2. V lost 5 bases, J lost 1 base, and 10 bases stayed unmatched. The CDR3 consists of 16 residues. Germline V gene sequence: CDR1 SEHNR, CDR2 FQNEAQ (reference sequence). The CDR3 DNA follows: TGTGCCAGCAGCCCTCGGGGGGACGGACTCCAAGAGACCCAGTACTTC. Amino acids: CASSPRGDGLQETQYF.

This clone was found once. V gene TRBV5-1 combines with J gene TRBJ1-2; TRBD1 matches 9 bases. The ends lost 4 bases at V and 4 bases at J; junction bases unmatched: 17. Germline V lookup: CDR1 SGHRS, CDR2 YFSETQ. The CDR3 contains 18 residues. CDR3 in amino acids: CASSRGQGHGPAIYGYTF. In nucleotides, the CDR3 is TGCGCCAGCAGCCGGGGACAGGGCCACGGTCCCGCAATCTATGGCTACACCTTC. Variable domain in full (rest from reference TRBV5-1 and TRBJ1-2): KAGVTQTPRYLIKTRGQQVTLSCSPISGHRSVSWYQQTPGQGLQFLFEYFSETQRNKGNFPGRFSGRQFSNSRSEMNVSTLELGDSALYLCASSRGQGHGPAIYGYTFGSGTRLTVV.

The chain joins TRBV4-2 to TRBJ2-1, with D possibly being TRBD2 (5 bases). The CDR3 is made up of 13 amino acids. V gave up 3 bases and J gave up 9 bases, with 12 bases separating them. Germline V gene sequence: CDR1 LGHNA, CDR2 YNFKEQ. CDR3 sequence reads: CASSQDLAGEQFF. The DNA of the CDR3 is TGTGCCAGCAGCCAGGACTTAGCAGGTGAGCAGTTCTTC.

This clone was counted once. This chain links TRBV19 with TRBJ2-5; 7 nucleotides match TRBD1. Trimming at V came to 0 bases and at J to 3 bases, leaving 4 bases not matched to a gene. From germline, CDR1 is LNHDA and CDR2 SQIVND (reference sequence). CDR3 size: 15 residues. The CDR3 nucleotides read TGTGCCAGTAGTATAGAAGGCAGGGGGAAAGAGACCCAGTACTTC. Its translation is CASSIEGRGKETQYF.

This chain links TRBV5-1 with TRBJ2-5; D possibly corresponds to TRBD1 (6 bases). Germline V gene sequence: CDR1 SGHRS, CDR2 YFSETQ. This CDR3 has 14 residues. V shed 4 bases and J shed 2 bases, with 12 bases lying between them. CDR3 sequence (DNA): TGCGCCAGCAGCCCAGGACAGCCACAAGAGACCCAGTACTTC. As protein: CASSPGQPQETQYF.

V usage is TRBV20-1 and J usage is TRBJ2-3; TRBD2 agrees at 12 bases. This CDR3 is built from 15 residues. Unmatched junction bases numbered 7, after V lost 3 bases and J lost 6 bases. Germline loops: CDR1 DFQATT, CDR2 SNEGSKA (reference sequence). CDR3 loop: CSASPTSGRSDTQYF. The DNA of the CDR3 is TGCAGTGCTAGTCCGACTAGCGGGAGAAGCGATACGCAGTATTTT.

The table lists this clone with a count of one. This chain connects TRBV27 to TRBJ1-5; D is ambiguous. Germline V gives CDR1 MNHEY, CDR2 SMNVEV (reference sequence). The V and J ends lost 2 bases and 6 bases respectively, with 8 bases between them. The CDR3 sequence is 13 residues long. DNA for the CDR3: TGTGCCAGCAGTTTAAGTATCGGTCAGCCCCAGCATTTT. It is translated as CASSLSIGQPQHF.

The chain recombines TRBV11-3 with TRBJ2-1; D may be TRBD1 (5 bases). V lost 1 base, J lost 6 bases, and 10 bases lay in between. In germline, CDR1 is SGHNT, CDR2 YENEEA. This CDR3 contains 14 residues. In nucleotides, the CDR3 is TGTGCCAGCAGCTTAGGGTTAGGGGTCAATGAGCAGTTCTTC. It is translated as CASSLGLGVNEQFF.

The sample holds a few counts of this clone. The V and J genes are TRBV19 and TRBJ2-6; no clear D. Germline CDR1 is LNHDA and CDR2 is SQIVND (reference sequence). Between the trimmed V and J ends, which lost 6 bases and 0 bases, there was a span of 6 bases. There are 14 residues in the CDR3. The CDR3 DNA follows: TGTGCCAGTAGGCCTAACTCTGGGGCCAACGTCCTGACTTTC. Translating it yields CASRPNSGANVLTF.

The genes are TRBV6-1 and TRBJ1-5; 9 bases are shared with TRBD1. The CDR3 is 15 amino acids. CDR1 and CDR2 from the germline V gene are MNHNS and SASEGT. After removal of 3 bases from V and 5 bases from J, the junction contained 5 bases not matched to a gene. CDR3 coding DNA: TGTGCCAGCAGTGAGACAGGGGGATTCGATCAGCCCCAGCATTTT. Protein product: CASSETGGFDQPQHF.

This chain links TRBV11-2 with TRBJ2-3, with D maybe TRBD2 (6 bases). The germline gives CDR1 SGHAT, CDR2 FQNNGV. Trimming shortened V by 7 bases and J by 6 bases, and 17 bases separated the two germline ends. The CDR3 sequence is 14 residues long. CDR3 coding DNA: TGTGCCAGCACCGGGGACTCCTTCCCGGATACGCAGTATTTT. Amino acids: CASTGDSFPDTQYF.

This clone was seen only a few times. DNA of the CDR3: TGTGCCAGCAGGGACAGGGGCGGAGCTGAAGCTTTCTTT. Its translation: CASRDRGGAEAFF. The V and J genes are TRBV27 and TRBJ1-1; 9 nucleotides agree with TRBD1. Germline trimming cut 6 bases from V and 6 bases from J; bases unmatched to any gene: 5. CDR1 and CDR2 (germline): MNHEY, SMNVEV (reference sequence). CDR3 size: 13 residues.

V usage is TRBV2 and J usage is TRBJ1-5; D might be TRBD1 (6 bases). The V end lost 3 bases, the J end lost 9 bases, and 15 bases lay between the germline ends. CDR1 is SNHLY, CDR2 FYNNEI, per germline. The CDR3 runs to 14 residues. As DNA, the CDR3 is TGTGCCAGCAGTGACAACAGGGACGCCAGGCCCCAGCATTTT. Encoded protein: CASSDNRDARPQHF.

The chain carries TRBV19 and TRBJ2-4; weak D call: TRBD1 (6 bases). Germline assignment: CDR1 LNHDA and CDR2 SQIVND (reference sequence). CDR3 length: 16 amino acids. The V end was cut by 5 bases, the J end by 0 bases, with 14 bases between. As DNA, the CDR3 is TGTGCCAGTAGTCCAGTTAGGACAGTAGCCAAAAACATTCAGTACTTC. Protein: CASSPVRTVAKNIQYF.

This clone was picked up one time. V and J are TRBV18 and TRBJ1-2; TRBD1 might be the D (6 bases). V was trimmed by 0 bases and J by 3 bases, leaving 14 bases between them. Germline CDR1 reads KGHSH; CDR2 reads LQKENI. The CDR3 loop spans 16 amino acids. Here the CDR3 DNA reads TGTGCCAGCTCACCACCAAACAGGGAATTTGACTATGGCTACACCTTC. Residues: CASSPPNREFDYGYTF. The whole variable domain, remainder taken from reference TRBV18 and TRBJ1-2, is NAGVMQNPRHLVRRRGQEARLRCSPMKGHSHVYWYRQLPEEGLKFMVYLQKENIIDESGMPKERFSAEFPKEGPSILRIQQVVRGDSAAYFCASSPPNREFDYGYTFGSGTRLTVV.

The rearrangement joins TRBV7-9 to TRBJ2-5, with a tentative D call TRBD2 (6 bases). Germline CDR1 and CDR2: SEHNR and FQNEAQ (reference sequence). The V end lost 3 bases, the J end lost 5 bases, and 7 bases lay between the germline ends. This CDR3 is built from 12 residues. The CDR3 region is CASSFRGETQYF. CDR3 coding DNA: TGTGCCAGCAGCTTTCGGGGGGAGACCCAGTACTTC.

This rearrangement joins TRBV18 to TRBJ1-1; D gene uncertain. The CDR3 totals 15 residues. Trimming pared 1 base from V and 5 bases from J, leaving 14 bases between. CDR1 and CDR2 (germline): KGHSH, LQKENI. In DNA form, the CDR3 reads TGTGCCAGCTCACCACTGGAGGGTTGGGGAACTGAAGCTTTCTTT. It encodes CASSPLEGWGTEAFF. Variable domain in full (rest from reference TRBV18 and TRBJ1-1): NAGVMQNPRHLVRRRGQEARLRCSPMKGHSHVYWYRQLPEEGLKFMVYLQKENIIDESGMPKERFSAEFPKEGPSILRIQQVVRGDSAAYFCASSPLEGWGTEAFFGQGTRLTVV.

V and J are TRBV6-1 and TRBJ1-3; weak D call: TRBD1 (5 bases). V was clipped by 2 bases and J by 4 bases, with 15 bases between them. The CDR3 has 16 residues. Germline V CDR1 and CDR2: MNHNS, SASEGT. In DNA, the CDR3 is TGTGCCAGCAGTGAACATGGTAGGACAAGCGGAAACACCATATATTTT. Encoded protein: CASSEHGRTSGNTIYF.

The chain carries TRBV5-1 and TRBJ2-4; tentatively, D is TRBD1 (7 bases). CDR1 is SGHRS, CDR2 YFSETQ, per germline. V was shortened by 6 bases and J by 3 bases, with 16 bases between the two germline ends. This CDR3 region has 15 residues. CDR3 loop: CASTPGGLGKNIQYF. The CDR3 nucleotides are TGCGCCAGCACCCCAGGGGGGTTAGGCAAAAACATTCAGTACTTC.

This chain uses TRBV20-1 with TRBJ1-4; D gene uncertain. Germline V gives CDR1 DFQATT, CDR2 SNEGSKA (reference sequence). This CDR3 region has 11 residues. V was pared by 1 base and J by 8 bases, with 5 bases between. CDR3 region: CSARGREKLFF. As DNA, the CDR3 is TGCAGTGCTAGAGGCAGGGAAAAACTGTTTTTT.

The genes are TRBV18 and TRBJ2-2; TRBD1 matches 8 bases. V trimming: 3 bases; J trimming: 4 bases; junction bases outside the gene matches: 10. In germline, CDR1 is KGHSH, CDR2 LQKENI. The CDR3 length is 17 residues. CDR3 amino acids: CASSPQKQGVITGELFF. The CDR3 DNA is TGTGCCAGCTCACCCCAGAAACAGGGGGTTATCACCGGGGAGCTGTTTTTT. Together with reference TRBV18 and TRBJ2-2, the CDR3 gives the full variable domain: NAGVMQNPRHLVRRRGQEARLRCSPMKGHSHVYWYRQLPEEGLKFMVYLQKENIIDESGMPKERFSAEFPKEGPSILRIQQVVRGDSAAYFCASSPQKQGVITGELFFGEGSRLTVL.

J is TRBJ1-4 and V is TRBV9; the D is unclear. Germline CDR1 and CDR2: SGDLS and YYNGEE. The CDR3 is 12 residues long. V gave up 3 bases and J gave up 5 bases, with 5 bases separating them. The CDR3 region is CASSALNEKLFF. In DNA form, the CDR3 reads TGTGCCAGCAGCGCCCTGAATGAAAAACTGTTTTTT.